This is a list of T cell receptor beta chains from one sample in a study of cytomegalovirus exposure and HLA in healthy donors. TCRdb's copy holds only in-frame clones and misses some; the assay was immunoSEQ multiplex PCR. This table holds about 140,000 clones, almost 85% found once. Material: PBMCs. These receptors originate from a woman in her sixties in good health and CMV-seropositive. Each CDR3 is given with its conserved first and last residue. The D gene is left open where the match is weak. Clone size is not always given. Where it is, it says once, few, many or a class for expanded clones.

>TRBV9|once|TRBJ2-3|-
TGTGCCAGCAGCGTAGGGATCAGGGGGGCTACGCAGTATTTT
CASSVGIRGATQYF
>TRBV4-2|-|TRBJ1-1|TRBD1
TGTGCCAGCAGCCAACCACAGGGGGCCCTTGAAGCTTTCTTT
CASSQPQGALEAFF
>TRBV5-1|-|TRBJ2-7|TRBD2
TGCGCCAGCAGCTTGAAGTTAGCGGGAGATGGGGAGCAGTACTTC
CASSLKLAGDGEQYF
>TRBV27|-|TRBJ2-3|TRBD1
TGTGCCAGCAGCCCCCGGGACAGGGTTTTATTAGATACGCAGTATTTT
CASSPRDRVLLDTQYF
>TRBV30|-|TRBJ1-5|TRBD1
TGTGCCTGGAGCTCCGGGACAGGGATTAATCAGCCCCAGCATTTT
CAWSSGTGINQPQHF
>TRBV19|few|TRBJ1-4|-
TGTGCCAGTAGTATATTGGGGCGCGGGGGAACTAATGAAAAACTGTTTTTT
CASSILGRGGTNEKLFF
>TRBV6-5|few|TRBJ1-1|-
TGTGCCAGCAGTTGGGGGGTGGACACTGAAGCTTTCTTT
CASSWGVDTEAFF
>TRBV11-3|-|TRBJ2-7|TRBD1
TGTGCCAGCAACAGGGGGTCGGGGGAGCAGTACTTC
CASNRGSGEQYF
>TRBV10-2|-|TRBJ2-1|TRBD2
TGCGCCAGCAGGTCCCCTGGGACTAGCGGGGATGAGCAGTTCTTC
CASRSPGTSGDEQFF
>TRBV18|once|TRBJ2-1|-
TGTGCCAGCTCTCGGAATACCCCGAGGGCCGTTCCGTTCTTC
CASSRNTPRAVPFF
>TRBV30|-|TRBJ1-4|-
TGTGCCTGGGCCTCGCACAATACTAATGAAAAACTGTTTTTT
CAWASHNTNEKLFF
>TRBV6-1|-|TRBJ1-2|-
TGTGCCAGCCCCCCTGGAGACAGGCCCTATGGCTACACCTTC
CASPPGDRPYGYTF
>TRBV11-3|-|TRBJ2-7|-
TGTGCCAGCAGCTTAGATAACATTGGCGGGTACGAGCAGTACTTC
CASSLDNIGGYEQYF
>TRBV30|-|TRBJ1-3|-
TGTGCCTGGAGTGACAGGACGGTCTCTGGAAACACCATATATTTT
CAWSDRTVSGNTIYF
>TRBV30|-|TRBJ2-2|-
TGTGCCTGGAGTCGCGCGAACACCGGGGAGCTGTTTTTT
CAWSRANTGELFF
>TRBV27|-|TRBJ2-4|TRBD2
TGTGCCAGCAGTCCATACTCGGGACTAAGGTTCAAAAACATTCAGTACTTC
CASSPYSGLRFKNIQYF
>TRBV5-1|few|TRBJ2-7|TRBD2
TGCGCCAGCAGCTTGGACGCGGGAGTCCCATACGAGCAGTACTTC
CASSLDAGVPYEQYF
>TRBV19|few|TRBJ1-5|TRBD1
TGTGCCAGTAGTATAGGGGACAACAGGGGAGTCAATCAGCCCCAGCATTTT
CASSIGDNRGVNQPQHF
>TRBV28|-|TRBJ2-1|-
TGTGCCAGCAGTTTGCTAGGACAGTTCTTC
CASSLLGQFF
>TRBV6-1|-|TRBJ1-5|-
TGTGCCAGCAGTGAAAGGGGTAGCAATCAGCCCCAGCATTTT
CASSERGSNQPQHF
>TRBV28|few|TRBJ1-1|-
TGTGCCAGCAGCCCTCCTCCGGGCAGGGTGCACACTGAAGCTTTCTTT
CASSPPPGRVHTEAFF
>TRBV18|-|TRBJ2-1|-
TGTGCCAGCTCAGAACTGCCGTTTGCGGAGGGGTTCTTC
CASSELPFAEGFF
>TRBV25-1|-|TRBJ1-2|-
TGTGCCAGCAGTGATGGAGGAGAAGGCTACACCTTC
CASSDGGEGYTF
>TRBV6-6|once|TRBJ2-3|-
TGTGCCAGCAGTTCGCCGACGTCGGGGGTTACAGATACGCAGTATTTT
CASSSPTSGVTDTQYF
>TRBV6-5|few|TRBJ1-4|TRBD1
TGTGCCAGCAGGCTGACAGGGGTGGGTGAAAAACTGTTTTTT
CASRLTGVGEKLFF
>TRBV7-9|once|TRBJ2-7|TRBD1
TGTGCCAGCGGCCGGGACAGGGACGAGCAGTACTTC
CASGRDRDEQYF
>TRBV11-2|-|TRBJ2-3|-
TGTGCCAGCAGCTCTATTGCCTCCGATACGCAGTATTTT
CASSSIASDTQYF
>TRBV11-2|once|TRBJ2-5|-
TGTGCCAGCAGCCCGGGGGGGACAGGGCCTGGGGAGACCCAGTACTTC
CASSPGGTGPGETQYF
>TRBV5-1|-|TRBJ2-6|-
TGCGCCAGCAGCCTCGGGGGCTCTGGGGCCAACGTCCTGACTTTC
CASSLGGSGANVLTF
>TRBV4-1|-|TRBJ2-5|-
TGCGCCAGCAGCCAAGATGTCACACAAGAGACCCAGTACTTC
CASSQDVTQETQYF
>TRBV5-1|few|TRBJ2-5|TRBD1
TGCGCCAGCAGCCCGGGACAGGGGATCCAAGAGACCCAGTACTTC
CASSPGQGIQETQYF
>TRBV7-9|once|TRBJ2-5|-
TGTGCCACGTACCATCATCGGCCTAGACCTCAAGAGACCCAGTACTTC
CATYHHRPRPQETQYF
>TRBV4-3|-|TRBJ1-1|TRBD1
TGCGCCAGCAGCGGACAGGGAAAACTTGAAGCTTTCTTT
CASSGQGKLEAFF
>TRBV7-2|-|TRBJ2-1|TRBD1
TGTGCCAGCAGCTCCCGGACAGGAATGGATGAGCAGTTCTTC
CASSSRTGMDEQFF
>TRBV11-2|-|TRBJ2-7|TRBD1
TGTGCCAGCAGCTTAGACCCGGGGACAGGGGTTTACGAGCAGTACTTC
CASSLDPGTGVYEQYF